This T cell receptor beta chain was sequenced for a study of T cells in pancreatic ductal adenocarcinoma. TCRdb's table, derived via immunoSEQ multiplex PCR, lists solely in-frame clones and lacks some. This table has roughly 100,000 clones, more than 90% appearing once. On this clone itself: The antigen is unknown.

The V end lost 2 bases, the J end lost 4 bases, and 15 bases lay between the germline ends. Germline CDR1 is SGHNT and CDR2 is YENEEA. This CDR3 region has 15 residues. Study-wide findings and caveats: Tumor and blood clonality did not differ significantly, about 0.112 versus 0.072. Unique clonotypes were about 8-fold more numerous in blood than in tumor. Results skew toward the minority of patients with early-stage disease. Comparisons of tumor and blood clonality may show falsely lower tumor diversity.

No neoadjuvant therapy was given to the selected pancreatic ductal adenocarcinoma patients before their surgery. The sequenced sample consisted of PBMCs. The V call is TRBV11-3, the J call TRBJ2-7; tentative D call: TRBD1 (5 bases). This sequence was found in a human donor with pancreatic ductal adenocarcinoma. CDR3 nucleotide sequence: TGTGCCAGCAGCTTATCTGCAGGGAACCAATACGAGCAGTACTTC. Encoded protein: CASSLSAGNQYEQYF.